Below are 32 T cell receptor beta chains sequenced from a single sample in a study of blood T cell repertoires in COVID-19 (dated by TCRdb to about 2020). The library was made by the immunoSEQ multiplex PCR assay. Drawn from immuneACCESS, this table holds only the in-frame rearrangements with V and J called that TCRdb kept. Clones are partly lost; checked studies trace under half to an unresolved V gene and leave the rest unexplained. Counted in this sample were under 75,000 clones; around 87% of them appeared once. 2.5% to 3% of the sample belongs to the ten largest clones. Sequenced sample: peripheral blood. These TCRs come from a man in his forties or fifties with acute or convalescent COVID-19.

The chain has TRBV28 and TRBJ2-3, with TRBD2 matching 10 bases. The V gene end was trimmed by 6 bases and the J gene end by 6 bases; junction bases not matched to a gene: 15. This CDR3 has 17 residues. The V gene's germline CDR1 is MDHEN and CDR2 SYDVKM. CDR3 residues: CASSHPRASGRRDTQYF. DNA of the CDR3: TGTGCCAGCAGCCATCCGCGGGCTAGCGGGAGAAGGGATACGCAGTATTTT.

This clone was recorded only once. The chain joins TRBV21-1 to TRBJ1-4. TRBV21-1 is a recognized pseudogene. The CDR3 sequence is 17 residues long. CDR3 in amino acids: CASCPILEAPTGEKLFF. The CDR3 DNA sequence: TGTGCCAGCTGCCCGATTTTAGAGGCCCCCACTGGGGAAAAACTGTTTTTT.

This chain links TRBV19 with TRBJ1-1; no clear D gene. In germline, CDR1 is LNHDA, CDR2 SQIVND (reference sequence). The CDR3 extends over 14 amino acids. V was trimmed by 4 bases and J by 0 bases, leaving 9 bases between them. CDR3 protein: CASSTYFMNTEAFF. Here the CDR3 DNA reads TGTGCCAGTAGTACATACTTCATGAACACTGAAGCTTTCTTT. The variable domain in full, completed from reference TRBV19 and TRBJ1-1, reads DGGITQSPKYLFRKEGQNVTLSCEQNLNHDAMYWYRQDPGQGLRLIYYSQIVNDFQKGDIAEGYSVSREKKESFPLTVTSAQKNPTAFYLCASSTYFMNTEAFFGQGTRLTVV.

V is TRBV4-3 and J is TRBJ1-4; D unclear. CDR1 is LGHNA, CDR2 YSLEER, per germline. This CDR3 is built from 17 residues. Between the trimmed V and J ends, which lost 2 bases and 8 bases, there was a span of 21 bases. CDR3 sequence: CASSQTAQTTTVEKLFF. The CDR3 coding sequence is TGCGCCAGCAGCCAAACCGCACAGACTACCACGGTGGAAAAACTGTTTTTT.

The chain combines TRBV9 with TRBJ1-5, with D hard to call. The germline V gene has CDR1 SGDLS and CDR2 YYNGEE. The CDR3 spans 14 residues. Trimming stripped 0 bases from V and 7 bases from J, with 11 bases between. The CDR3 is CASSVGLDEQPQHF. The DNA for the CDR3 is TGTGCCAGCAGCGTAGGACTTGACGAACAGCCCCAGCATTTT. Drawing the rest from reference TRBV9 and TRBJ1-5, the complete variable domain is DSGVTQTPKHLITATGQRVTLRCSPRSGDLSVYWYQQSLDQGLQFLIQYYNGEERAKGNILERFSAQQFPDLHSELNLSSLELGDSALYFCASSVGLDEQPQHFGDGTRLSIL.

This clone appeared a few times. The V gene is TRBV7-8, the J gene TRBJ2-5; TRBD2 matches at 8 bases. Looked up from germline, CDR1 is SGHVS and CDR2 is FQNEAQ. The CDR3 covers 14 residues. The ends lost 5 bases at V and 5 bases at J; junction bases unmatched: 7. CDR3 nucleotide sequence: TGTGCCAGCAGCCGAGGCGGGGGGATGGAGACCCAGTACTTC. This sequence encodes CASSRGGGMETQYF.

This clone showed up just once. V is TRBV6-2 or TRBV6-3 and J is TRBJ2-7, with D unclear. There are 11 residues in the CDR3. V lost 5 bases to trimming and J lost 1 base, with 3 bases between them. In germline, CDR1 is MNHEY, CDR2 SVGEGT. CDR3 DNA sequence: TGTGCCAGCAGTCCGTCCTACGAGCAGTACTTC. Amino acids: CASSPSYEQYF.

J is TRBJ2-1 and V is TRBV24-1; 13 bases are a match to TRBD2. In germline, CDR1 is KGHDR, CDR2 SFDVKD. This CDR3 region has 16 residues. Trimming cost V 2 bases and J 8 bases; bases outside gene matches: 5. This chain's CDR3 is CATSDSGLAGRDEQFF. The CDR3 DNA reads TGTGCCACCAGTGATTCGGGACTAGCGGGGAGGGATGAGCAGTTCTTC.

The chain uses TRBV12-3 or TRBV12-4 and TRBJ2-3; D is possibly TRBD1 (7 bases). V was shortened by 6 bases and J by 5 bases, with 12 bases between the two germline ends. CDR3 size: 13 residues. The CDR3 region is CASSPQGGDTQYF. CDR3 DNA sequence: TGTGCCAGCAGCCCGCAGGGGGGAGATACGCAGTATTTT.

Here the CDR3 DNA reads TGCGCCAGCAGCTTGGTCGCAGGGGGCCTGACCACTGAAGCTTTCTTT. This encodes CASSLVAGGLTTEAFF. V is TRBV5-1 and J is TRBJ1-1; TRBD1 matches 8 bases. CDR1 is SGHRS and CDR2 is YFSETQ in the germline V gene. The trim removed 0 bases at V and 4 bases at J, leaving 8 bases unmatched. The CDR3 contains 16 residues.

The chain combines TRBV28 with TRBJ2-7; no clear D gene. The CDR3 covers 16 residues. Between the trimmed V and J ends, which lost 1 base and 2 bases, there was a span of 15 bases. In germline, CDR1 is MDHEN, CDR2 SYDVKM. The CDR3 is CASSLLVGGQPYEQYF. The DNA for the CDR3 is TGTGCCAGCAGTTTATTGGTGGGTGGGCAGCCCTACGAGCAGTACTTC.

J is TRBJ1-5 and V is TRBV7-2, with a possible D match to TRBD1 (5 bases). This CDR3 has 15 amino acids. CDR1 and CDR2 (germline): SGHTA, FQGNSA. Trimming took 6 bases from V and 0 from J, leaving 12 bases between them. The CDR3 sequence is CASSSGTYSNQPQHF. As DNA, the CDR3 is TGTGCCAGCAGTTCAGGGACTTATAGCAATCAGCCCCAGCATTTT.

The CDR3 reads CASSLGSIAGGPAFKYF. The CDR3 DNA reads as TGCGCCAGCAGCTTGGGCTCTATAGCGGGAGGGCCTGCCTTCAAGTATTTT. The chain links TRBV5-1 to TRBJ2-3; 11 positions agree with TRBD2. The CDR3 spans 17 residues. Germline CDR1 is SGHRS and CDR2 is YFSETQ. Germline trimming cut 0 bases from V and 13 bases from J; bases unmatched to any gene: 16.

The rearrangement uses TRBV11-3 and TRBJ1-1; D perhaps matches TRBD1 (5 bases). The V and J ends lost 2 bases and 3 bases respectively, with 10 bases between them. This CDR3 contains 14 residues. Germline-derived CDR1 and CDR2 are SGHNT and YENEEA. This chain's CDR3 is CASSLQGSDTEAFF. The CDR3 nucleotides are TGTGCCAGCAGCTTACAGGGCTCAGACACTGAAGCTTTCTTT.

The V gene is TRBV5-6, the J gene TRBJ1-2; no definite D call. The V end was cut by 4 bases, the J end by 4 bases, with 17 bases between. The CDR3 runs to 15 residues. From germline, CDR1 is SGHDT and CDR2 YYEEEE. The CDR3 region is CASSPWVLGSYGYTF. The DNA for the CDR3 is TGTGCCAGCAGCCCCTGGGTCCTAGGGAGCTATGGCTACACCTTC.

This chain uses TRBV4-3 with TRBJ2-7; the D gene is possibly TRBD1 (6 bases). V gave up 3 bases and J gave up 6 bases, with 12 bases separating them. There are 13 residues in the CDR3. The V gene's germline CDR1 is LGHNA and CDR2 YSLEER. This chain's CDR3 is CASSHEQGGEQYF. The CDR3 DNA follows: TGCGCCAGCAGCCATGAACAGGGCGGCGAGCAGTACTTC.

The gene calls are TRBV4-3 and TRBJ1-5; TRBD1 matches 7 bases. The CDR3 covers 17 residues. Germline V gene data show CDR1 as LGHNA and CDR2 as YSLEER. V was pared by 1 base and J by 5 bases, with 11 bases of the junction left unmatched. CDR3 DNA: TGCGCCAGCAGCCAAGGGGGGACGGACAGGATCCATCAGCCCCAGCATTTT. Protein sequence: CASSQGGTDRIHQPQHF.

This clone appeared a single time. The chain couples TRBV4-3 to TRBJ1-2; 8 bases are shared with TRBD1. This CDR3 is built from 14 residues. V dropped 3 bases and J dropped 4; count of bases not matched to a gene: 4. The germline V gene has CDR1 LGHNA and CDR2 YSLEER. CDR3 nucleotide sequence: TGCGCCAGCAGCCACCCAGGGGGCAGCTATGGCTACACCTTC. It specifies CASSHPGGSYGYTF.

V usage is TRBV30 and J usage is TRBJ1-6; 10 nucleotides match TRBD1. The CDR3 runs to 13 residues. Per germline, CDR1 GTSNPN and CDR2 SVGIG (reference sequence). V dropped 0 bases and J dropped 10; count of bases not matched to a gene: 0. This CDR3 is CAWSVTGGSPLHF. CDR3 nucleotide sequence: TGTGCCTGGAGTGTGACAGGGGGCTCACCCCTCCACTTT.

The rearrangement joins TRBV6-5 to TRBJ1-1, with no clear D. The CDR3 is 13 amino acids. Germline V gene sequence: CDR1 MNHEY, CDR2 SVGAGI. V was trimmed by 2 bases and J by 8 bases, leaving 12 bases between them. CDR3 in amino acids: CASSYILPGEAFF. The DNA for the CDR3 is TGTGCCAGCAGTTACATTCTGCCGGGGGAAGCTTTCTTT.

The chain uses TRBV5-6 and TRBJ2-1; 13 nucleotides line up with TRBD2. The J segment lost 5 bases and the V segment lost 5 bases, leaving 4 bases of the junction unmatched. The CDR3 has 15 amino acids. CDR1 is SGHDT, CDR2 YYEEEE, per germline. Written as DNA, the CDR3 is TGTGCCAGCAGGGTACTAGCGGGAGGGGACAATGAGCAGTTCTTC. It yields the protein CASRVLAGGDNEQFF.

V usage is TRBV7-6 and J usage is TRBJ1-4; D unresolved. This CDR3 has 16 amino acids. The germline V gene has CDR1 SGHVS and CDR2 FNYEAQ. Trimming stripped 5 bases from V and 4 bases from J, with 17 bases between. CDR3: CASSPHPEGNNEKLFF. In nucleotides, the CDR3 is TGTGCCAGCAGCCCCCACCCCGAGGGCAATAATGAAAAACTGTTTTTT.

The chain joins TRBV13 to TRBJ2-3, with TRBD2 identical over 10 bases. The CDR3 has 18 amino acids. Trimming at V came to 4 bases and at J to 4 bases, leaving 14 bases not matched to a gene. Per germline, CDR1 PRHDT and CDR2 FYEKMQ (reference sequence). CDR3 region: CASSSSRESSGSSDTQYF. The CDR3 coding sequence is TGTGCCAGCAGCTCATCAAGGGAGTCTAGCGGGAGTTCAGATACGCAGTATTTT.

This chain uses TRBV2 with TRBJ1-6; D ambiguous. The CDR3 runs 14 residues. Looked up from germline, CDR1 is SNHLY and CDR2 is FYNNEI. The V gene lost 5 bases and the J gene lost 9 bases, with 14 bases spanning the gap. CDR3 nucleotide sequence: TGTGCCAGCAGTTTAGAAGATCCGGTTTCACCCCTCCACTTT. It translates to CASSLEDPVSPLHF.

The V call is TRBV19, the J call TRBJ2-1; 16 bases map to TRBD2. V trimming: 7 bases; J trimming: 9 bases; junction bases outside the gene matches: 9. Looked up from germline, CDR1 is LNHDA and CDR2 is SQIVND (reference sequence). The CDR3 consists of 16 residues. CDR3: CASTRPGLAGGGEQFF. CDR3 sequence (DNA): TGTGCCAGTACCCGCCCGGGACTAGCGGGAGGGGGTGAGCAGTTCTTC.

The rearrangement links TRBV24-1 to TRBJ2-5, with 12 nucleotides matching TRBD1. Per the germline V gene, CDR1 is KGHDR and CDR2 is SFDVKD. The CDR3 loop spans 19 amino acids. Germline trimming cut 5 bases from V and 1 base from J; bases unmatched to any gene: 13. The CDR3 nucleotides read TGTGCCACCAGTGGGCGGGACAGGGGGCGATCTGGAATCCAAGAGACCCAGTACTTC. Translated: CATSGRDRGRSGIQETQYF.

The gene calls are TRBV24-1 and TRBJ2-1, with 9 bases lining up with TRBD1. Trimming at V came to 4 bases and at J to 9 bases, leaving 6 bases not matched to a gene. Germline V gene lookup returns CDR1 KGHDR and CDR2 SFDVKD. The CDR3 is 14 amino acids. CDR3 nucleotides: TGTGCCACCAGTGACCTCGGACAGGGGAGTGAGCAGTTCTTC. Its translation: CATSDLGQGSEQFF.

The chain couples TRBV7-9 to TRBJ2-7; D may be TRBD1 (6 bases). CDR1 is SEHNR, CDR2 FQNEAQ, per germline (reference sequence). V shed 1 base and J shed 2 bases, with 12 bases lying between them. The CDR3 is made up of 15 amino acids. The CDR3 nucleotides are TGTGCCAGCAGCTTAGGGCGGACAGATACCTACGAGCAGTACTTC. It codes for CASSLGRTDTYEQYF.

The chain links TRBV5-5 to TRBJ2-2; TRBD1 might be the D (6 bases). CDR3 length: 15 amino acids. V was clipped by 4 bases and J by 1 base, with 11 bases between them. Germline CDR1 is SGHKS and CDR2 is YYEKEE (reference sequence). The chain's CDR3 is CASSPGQMNTGELFF. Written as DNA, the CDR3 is TGTGCCAGCAGCCCCGGACAGATGAACACCGGGGAGCTGTTTTTT.

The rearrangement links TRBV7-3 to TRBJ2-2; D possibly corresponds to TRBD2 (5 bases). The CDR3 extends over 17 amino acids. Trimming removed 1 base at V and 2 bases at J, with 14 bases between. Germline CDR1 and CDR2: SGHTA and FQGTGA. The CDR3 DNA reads TGTGCCAGCAGCTTAAAGGCGCTAGCTATTAACACCGGGGAGCTGTTTTTT. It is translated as CASSLKALAINTGELFF.

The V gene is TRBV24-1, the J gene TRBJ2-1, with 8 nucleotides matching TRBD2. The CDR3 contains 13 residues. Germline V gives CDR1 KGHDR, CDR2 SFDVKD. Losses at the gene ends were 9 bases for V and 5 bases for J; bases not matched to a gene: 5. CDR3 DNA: TGTGCCACCCTAAGCGGGGGAAACAATGAGCAGTTCTTC. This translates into CATLSGGNNEQFF.

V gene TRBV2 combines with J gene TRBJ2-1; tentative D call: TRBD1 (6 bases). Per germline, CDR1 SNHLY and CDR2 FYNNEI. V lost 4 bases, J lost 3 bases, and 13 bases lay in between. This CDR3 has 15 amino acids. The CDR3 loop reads CASSARDTNYNEQFF. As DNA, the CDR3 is TGTGCCAGCAGTGCCCGGGACACCAACTACAATGAGCAGTTCTTC. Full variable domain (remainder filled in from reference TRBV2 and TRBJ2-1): EPEVTQTPSHQVTQMGQEVILRCVPISNHLYFYWYRQILGQKVEFLVSFYNNEISEKSEIFDDQFSVERPDGSNFTLKIRSTKLEDSAMYFCASSARDTNYNEQFFGPGTRLTVL.